Included here is one T cell receptor beta chain sequence, with context. Through a sample-barcoded 5' primer and a J-beta primer mix, a second PCR was run for about 7 to 12 cycles. TCRdb passed the 5' RACE reads through MiXCR, listing each CDR3 protein once. The sample comprises about 1 million distinct CDR3 sequences, about 23% of which are singletons, and 0.75% rests with the top ten. These data originate in a study of blood T cells in healthy people across ages. Turning to the study itself: Roughly one uniquely barcoded beta molecule per two T cells was captured.

With 1 base removed from V and 11 bases from J, the gap between germline ends came to 14 bases. Germline V gene data show CDR1 as LGHDT and CDR2 as YNNKEL (reference sequence). This CDR3 has 13 amino acids. In addition, the sample was reused for a study of T cells of mothers and their children.

The rearrangement uses TRBV3-1 and TRBJ2-5; D is unclear. This TCR was sampled from a girl aged 2-10 years in good health. The specimen was blood. CDR3 amino acids: CASSQGGRPTQYF. DNA for the CDR3: TGTGCCAGCAGCCAAGGTGGACGGCCCACACAGTACTTC.